This is a list of T cell receptor beta chains from one sample in a study of ipilimumab plus nivolumab after autologous stem cell transplantation. The data were produced by immunoSEQ multiplex PCR, yet TCRdb's version contains in-frame clones alone and is incomplete. The sample includes some 3,100 clones, 76% of them seen just once. Sample: PBMCs, taken in a trial of ipilimumab plus nivolumab as post-transplant consolidation. The receptors here all came from a male donor with primary mediastinal lymphoma. Each CDR3 is given with its conserved first and last residue. D genes are given only for firm matches. A row's size may be missing; if present it is once, few, many or a size class.

V gene,D gene,J gene,clone size,CDR3 protein,CDR3 DNA
TRBV4-1,TRBD1,TRBJ2-7,few,CASSLGQGVDEQYF,TGCGCCAGCAGCCTGGGACAGGGCGTAGACGAGCAGTACTTC
TRBV5-1,TRBD1,TRBJ1-1,.,CASSWDRGLGTEAFF,TGCGCCAGCAGCTGGGACAGGGGTTTAGGCACTGAAGCTTTCTTT
TRBV6-4,TRBD2,TRBJ2-1,.,CASSDSSGSSYNEQFF,TGTGCCAGCAGTGACTCGAGCGGGAGCTCCTACAATGAGCAGTTCTTC
TRBV5-1,TRBD1,TRBJ1-5,few,CASSSTGAQPQHF,TGCGCCAGCAGCTCGACAGGGGCCCAGCCCCAGCATTTT
TRBV6-1,TRBD2,TRBJ2-7,.,CASRPGGGLSYEQYF,TGTGCCAGCCGGCCCGGCGGGGGTCTATCCTACGAGCAGTACTTC
TRBV7-3,.,TRBJ2-1,.,CASSPTTYNEQFF,TGTGCCAGCAGCCCGACAACCTACAATGAGCAGTTCTTC
TRBV5-1,.,TRBJ1-3,few,CASSQGTGNTIYF,TGCGCCAGTAGCCAGGGAACCGGAAACACCATATATTTT
TRBV11-3,.,TRBJ2-1,.,CASSGDNEQFF,TGTGCCAGCAGCGGGGACAATGAGCAGTTCTTC
TRBV7-4,TRBD2,TRBJ2-1,.,CASSVAGVYNEQFF,TGTGCCAGCAGCGTAGCGGGGGTATACAATGAGCAGTTCTTC
TRBV4-1,TRBD1,TRBJ2-1,.,CASSQPTGGSYNEQFF,TGCGCCAGCAGCCAACCCACAGGGGGGTCCTACAATGAGCAGTTCTTC
TRBV12-1,.,TRBJ2-5,.,CASSYQKAGGETQYF,TGTGCCAGCAGCTATCAGAAGGCAGGGGGAGAGACCCAGTACTTC
TRBV29-1,TRBD1,TRBJ1-6,.,CSVSDRGNSPLHF,TGCAGCGTTTCGGACAGGGGAAATTCACCCCTCCACTTT
TRBV28,TRBD1,TRBJ2-1,.,CASSLEENRGNEQFF,TGTGCCAGCAGTTTAGAAGAGAACAGGGGAAATGAGCAGTTCTTC
TRBV5-1,.,TRBJ2-1,.,CASSSQGWEQFF,TGCGCCAGCAGCTCACAGGGCTGGGAGCAGTTCTTC